This T cell receptor (beta chain) appears in the sequencing data of a study of T cell responses to AZD1222 COVID-19 vaccine. Method: immunoSEQ multiplex PCR; TCRdb's copy keeps in-frame clones and lacks some. The data show 150,000 to 200,000 clones, 94% seen once. The CDR3 runs 16 residues. Looked up from germline, CDR1 is MDHEN and CDR2 is SYDVKM. The V gene lost 2 bases and the J gene lost 1 base, with 14 bases spanning the gap. Of note for this clone: Its antigen is currently unknown.

Study-wide points: Repertoires were obtained only post-peak T cell response.

This TCR was recovered from an adult who received the AZD1222 COVID-19 vaccine. This chain uses TRBV28 with TRBJ2-5; perhaps TRBD1 as D (5 bases). This sample comprised peripheral blood, obtained 28 days after the second AZD1222 dose. The CDR3 loop reads CASSLPPPQGQETQYF. The CDR3 nucleotides read TGTGCCAGCAGTTTACCCCCCCCGCAGGGCCAAGAGACCCAGTACTTC.